The T cell receptor (beta chain) described here comes from a study of cytomegalovirus exposure and HLA in healthy donors (TCRdb year 2017). Notes on the research overall: An earlier analysis of a few hundred of the donors reported approximately 260 Gb of sequence data and around 120 million unique TCR beta sequences obtained from approximately 180 million T cells. Approximately 300 gigabases of sequencing data and some 85 million unique TCR sequences were included in an early release covering roughly 600 HLA-typed donors. Among the roughly 400 genotyped donors, roughly 80% belonged to the genetic ancestry cluster associated with self-reported Caucasian donors. The study aimed to test whether signatures of past pathogen exposure could be identified by cataloging public T cell receptors. Using immunosequencing, the study profiled T cell repertoires from roughly 650 subjects and related those repertoires to cytomegalovirus serostatus. In addition to the first cohort of approximately 650 subjects, a separate validation cohort of around 110 different subjects was used. To predict cytomegalovirus infection status, the study brought together high-throughput TCR immunosequencing, statistical association of individual TCRs with disease status, and machine learning. In a later analysis, previously published TCR beta repertoires from 666 donors were re-analyzed and high-resolution HLA genotyping was added so that TCR occurrence patterns could be studied. Rather than drawing on any new phenotypic data, the later analysis identified candidate immune exposures from TCR beta sequences and the way those sequences occurred across donors. An earlier analysis of approximately 500 of the donors applied high-throughput TCR beta sequencing to assess whether each TCR beta V gene segment acted as functional or pseudogenic. Donor age, sex, ethnicity and CMV serostatus were compiled together with the repertoire data. Genome-wide SNP genotypes for about 55% of the roughly 670 donors were used in a later genetic analysis, which treated that subset as a discovery cohort. Every discovery cohort repertoire had been produced on one sequencing platform. Both class I and class II loci were covered by HLA typing, at four-digit resolution. The number of typed donors differed by locus: roughly 629-640 for A, B, C, DRB1 and DQB1; some 500 for DQA1; approximately 600 for DPA1; and about 450 for DPB1. Because of strong linkage in the cohort, roughly five DR-DQ haplotypes were treated as single units for association and clustering. On average, around 240,000 unique TCR beta nucleotide sequences were sequenced per donor among a few hundred genotyped donors of the cohort, with roughly 18% of those sequences being non-productive. Summary of the overall study and its limitations: When HLA alleles, especially DR and DQ, strongly co-occurred, attributing TCR associations to individual alleles was difficult. The classifier was reported to diagnose cytomegalovirus status with high specificity and sensitivity in both the original and validation cohorts. According to a later analysis, most CMV-associated TCR beta chains appeared to be HLA-restricted, and the HLA associations seemed to be driven largely by CMV exposure. Presence/absence analyses assumed roughly uniform sequencing depth across donors, an assumption that may not hold. A further reported finding was that TCR beta sequences accurately predicted the HLA-A and HLA-B alleles for most subjects in the first cohort. Correlated functional status among segregating V segments might be attributable to linkage disequilibrium, but an unknown experimental factor could not be ruled out. Immune exposure information for the cohort was limited to CMV serostatus. Three of the identified cytomegalovirus-associated TCR beta chains were confirmed in vitro to be specific for cytomegalovirus antigens. Some IMGT-functional V segments, including TRBV6-2 and TRBV6-3, could not be told apart with the 87-base-pair reads, so those segments were excluded. Because counts were too low, around 18 rarely observed V segments, including chromosome 9 orphons, were left out of the earlier analysis of 587 of the donors. Only TCR beta chains were sequenced in this cohort, and the absence of alpha or paired-chain data limited detectable features. Across donors, most TCR sequences were observed very rarely, whereas some public TCRs were present in many individuals. Compared with the 666-donor mean, donors in an Asian-associated ancestry cluster had fewer N-insertions in productive TCRs, according to a later genetic analysis. Several of the top co-occurrence clusters appeared to be linked to parvovirus B19, influenza, CMV and Epstein-Barr virus, according to a later analysis. In a later genetic analysis, a missense DCLRE1C variant was associated with V-gene and J-gene trimming of TCR beta chains, and the association was replicated in an independent cohort. According to the authors, the approach could potentially be generalized to other disease states and immunological phenotypes. The study gave a list of under 200 TCR beta chains associated with cytomegalovirus. Because HLA typing was missing for some donors at each locus, association tests included only the typed subset. A cluster of highly shared sequence variants was judged likely to represent a technical artifact of the sequencing pipeline. In a later analysis, 15,000 to 20,000 TCR beta sequences were associated with specific HLA alleles at a false discovery rate of 0.05. In an earlier analysis of 587 of the donors, most TCR beta V segments were observed in productive rearrangements about 90% or about 30% of the time, broadly matching IMGT annotations. In a later analysis, HLA-associated TCR beta chains showed more clonal expansion and lower generation probabilities than non-associated chains that were equally common. In a later analysis, TCR association rates were found to vary across HLA loci, with the most associated TCRs seen for DRB1 alleles and the fewest for HLA-C alleles.

The cohort consisted of 650 to 700 healthy bone marrow donors. Cohort members were all nominally healthy when sampled, although unrecorded immune exposures were likely present. The donor tested CMV seronegative and was one of the 352 seronegative cohort members. A peripheral blood sample was provided by each donor, and peripheral blood mononuclear cells were used for TCR beta sequencing. Genomic DNA extraction from the blood cell samples was performed with the Qiagen DNeasy Blood Extraction Kit. About this clone itself: Its cognate antigen has yet to be identified. Within one base of it there is no much larger clone, and no base qualities were kept.

From the germline V gene, CDR1 is SGHRS and CDR2 is YFSETQ. Cut back by 1 base and 6 bases, the V and J ends lie 8 bases apart. Counted from cysteine to phenylalanine, this CDR3 has 14 amino acids. CDR3 DNA only is kept here, 42 bases in frame from base 1. Library prep was done by the immunoSEQ multiplex PCR assay. For the multiplex PCR, a mixture combining 60 forward primers for TCR Vbeta segments and 13 reverse primers for TCR Jbeta segments was used. The CDR3 region of rearranged TCR beta genes was amplified from genomic DNA by a multiplex PCR assay. On the Illumina HiSeq System, the amplified TCR beta libraries were sequenced as 87-base-pair reads. The paper's processing steps were these. A later analysis tallied 80 million to 95 million unique TCR beta chains across the 700 or so repertoires, and around 9.9 million of those chains were shared by two or more donors. A nearest-neighbor algorithm error-corrected the raw reads and collapsed the reads into unique sequences, merging closely related sequences to remove PCR and sequencing errors. Alignment of CDR3 sequences to IMGT reference sequences was used to assign V, D and J gene segments. Each retained sequence needed at least a six-nucleotide match to both a V gene segment and a J gene segment. A rearrangement was called productive if the CDR3 had no stop codons and remained in frame with V and J, and every other rearrangement was called non-productive. Following IMGT convention, CDR3 was defined as the stretch from the second conserved V-encoded cysteine to the conserved J-encoded phenylalanine. The earlier analysis of about 610 of the donors excluded any sequence lacking an unambiguous match to a single V gene segment. In an earlier analysis of a few hundred of the donors, V segments were called functional above 56.7% productive rearrangements and were called segregating when the between-donor standard deviation exceeded 5%. A statistical classification framework was developed to diagnose cytomegalovirus status using the catalog of TCR beta chain sequences. A later analysis assigned V and J genes by comparing TCR nucleotide sequences with IMGT/GENE-DB human TR gene sequences. The TCRdist pipeline was used in a later analysis to assign CDR3 sequences and most-parsimonious VDJ recombination scenarios. In a later analysis, every TCR beta chain was defined by the combination of its CDR3 amino acid sequence and its V-gene family, and reads without a unique V-gene family were dropped. As a way to deal with suspected cross-contamination and a sequencing artifact, a later analysis dropped under 600 nucleotide sequences that were highly shared and had low generation probability. A later analysis calculated a clonal expansion index for each public chain from normalized within-repertoire ranks of inferred template counts. In a later analysis, generation probabilities were computed using a VDJ recombination model fitted to out-of-frame rearrangements, and the results were checked against IGoR. In a later analysis, hypergeometric tests were used to score TCR-TCR, TCR-HLA and TCR-CMV co-occurrence, with a repertoire-size bias correction applied to TCR pairs. To estimate false discovery rates, a later analysis permuted the HLA or CMV assignments 20 times. In a later analysis, co-occurring TCRs were grouped using DBSCAN, and TCRdist sequence similarity was added for clustering within HLA-allele-positive subsets. Co-occurrence clustering excluded repertoires with fewer than 30,000 or more than 120,000 public chains, plus five with anomalous nucleotide sharing. The immuneACCESS repertoire file appears here via TCRdb, limited to in-frame rearrangements. These files lack a portion of the clones; in checked studies, under half of the deficit traces to unresolved V genes, and the cause of the others is not known. From that table come the V and J calls and clone size; the DNA was used to work out D and trimming. Within this sample are approximately 110,000 clones, with approximately 81% of them counted one time only. Around 2.2% of the sample is in the top ten clones.

Rearrangement joined TRBV5-1 to TRBJ1-6; TRBD1 is a possible D gene, resting on 5 matching bases. This clonotype originated in a woman aged 25 to 39 in good health and CMV-seronegative. Sequenced material: PBMCs. At the DNA level, the sequence is TGCGCCAGCAGCTTGTGGACAATTAATTCACCCCTCCACTTT. It is translated as CASSLWTINSPLHF.